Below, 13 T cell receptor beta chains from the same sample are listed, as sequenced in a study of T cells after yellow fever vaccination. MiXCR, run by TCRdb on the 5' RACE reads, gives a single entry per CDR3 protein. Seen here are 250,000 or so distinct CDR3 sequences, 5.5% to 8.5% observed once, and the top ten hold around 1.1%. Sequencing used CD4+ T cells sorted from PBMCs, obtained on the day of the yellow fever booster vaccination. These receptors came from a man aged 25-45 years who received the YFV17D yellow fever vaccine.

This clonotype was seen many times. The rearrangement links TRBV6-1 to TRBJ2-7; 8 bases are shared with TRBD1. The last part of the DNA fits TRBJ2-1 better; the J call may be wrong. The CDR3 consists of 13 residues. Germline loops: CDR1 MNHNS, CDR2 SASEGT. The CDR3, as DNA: TGTGCCAGCAGGCCCGGACAGGGAAGTAGGCAGTTCTTC. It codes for CASRPGQGSRQFF.

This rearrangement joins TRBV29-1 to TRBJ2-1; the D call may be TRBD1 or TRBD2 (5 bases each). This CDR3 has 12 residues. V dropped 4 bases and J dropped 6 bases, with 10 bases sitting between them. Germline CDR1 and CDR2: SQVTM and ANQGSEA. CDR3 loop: CSVGGRGNEQFF. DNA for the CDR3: TGCAGCGTTGGGGGGAGAGGCAATGAGCAGTTCTTC.

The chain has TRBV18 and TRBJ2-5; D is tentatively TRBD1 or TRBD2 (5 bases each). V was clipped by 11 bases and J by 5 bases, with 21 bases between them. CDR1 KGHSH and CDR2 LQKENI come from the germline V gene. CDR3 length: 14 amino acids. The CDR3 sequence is CAGGNEAARETQYF. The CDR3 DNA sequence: TGTGCCGGGGGTAACGAGGCCGCCAGGGAGACCCAGTACTTC.

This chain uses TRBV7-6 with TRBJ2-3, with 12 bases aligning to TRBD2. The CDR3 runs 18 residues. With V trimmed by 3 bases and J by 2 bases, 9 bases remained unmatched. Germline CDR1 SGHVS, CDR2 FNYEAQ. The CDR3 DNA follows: TGTGCCAGCAGCTTTTCCCTCCTAGCGGGAGGGTACACAGATACGCAGTATTTT. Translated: CASSFSLLAGGYTDTQYF.

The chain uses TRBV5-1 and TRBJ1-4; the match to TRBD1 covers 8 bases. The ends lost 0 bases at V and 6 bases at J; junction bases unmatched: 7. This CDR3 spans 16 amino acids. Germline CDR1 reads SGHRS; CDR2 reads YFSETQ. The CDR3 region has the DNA TGCGCCAGCAGCTTGGTAGGATCAGGGGGCGATGAAAAACTGTTTTTT. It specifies CASSLVGSGGDEKLFF.

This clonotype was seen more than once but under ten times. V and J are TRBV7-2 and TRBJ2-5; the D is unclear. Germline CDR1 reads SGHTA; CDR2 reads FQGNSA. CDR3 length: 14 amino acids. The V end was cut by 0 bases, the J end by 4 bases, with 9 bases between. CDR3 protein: CASSLAGVRETQYF. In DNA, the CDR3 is TGTGCCAGCAGCTTAGCGGGTGTGAGAGAGACCCAGTACTTC.

The CDR3 loop reads CASSLGIAGGGSEQYF. In DNA form, the CDR3 reads TGTGCCAGCAGTTTGGGGATAGCGGGAGGCGGGTCCGAGCAGTACTTC. The gene calls are TRBV28 and TRBJ2-7; 10 bases match TRBD2. The CDR3 runs 16 residues. The germline V gene encodes CDR1 MDHEN and CDR2 SYDVKM. V lost 3 bases and J lost 6; bases outside the gene matches: 11.

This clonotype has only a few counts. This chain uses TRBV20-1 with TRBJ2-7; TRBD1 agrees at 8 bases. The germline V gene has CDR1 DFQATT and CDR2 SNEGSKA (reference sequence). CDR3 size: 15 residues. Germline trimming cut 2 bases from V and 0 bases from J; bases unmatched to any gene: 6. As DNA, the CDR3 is TGCAGTGCTAGAAGGGGACAGGCCTCCTCCTACGAGCAGTACTTC. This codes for CSARRGQASSYEQYF.

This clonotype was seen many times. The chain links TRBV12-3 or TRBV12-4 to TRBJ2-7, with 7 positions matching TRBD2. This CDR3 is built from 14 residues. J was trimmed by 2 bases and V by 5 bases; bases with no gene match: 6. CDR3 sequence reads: CASSPSTSPYEQYF. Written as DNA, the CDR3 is TGTGCCAGCAGTCCTTCGACTAGCCCCTACGAGCAGTACTTC.

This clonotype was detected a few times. The CDR3 sequence: CASSLDLLAGADTQYF. The DNA for the CDR3 is TGCGCCAGCAGCTTAGACCTACTAGCGGGAGCAGATACGCAGTATTTT. V and J are TRBV5-1 and TRBJ2-3; 11 nucleotides match TRBD2. The V and J ends lost 2 bases and 4 bases, in that order; junction bases with no gene match: 6. The CDR3 sequence is 16 residues long. Germline V gives CDR1 SGHRS, CDR2 YFSETQ. The entire variable domain, with the rest obtained from reference TRBV5-1 and TRBJ2-3, is as follows: KAGVTQTPRYLIKTRGQQVTLSCSPISGHRSVSWYQQTPGQGLQFLFEYFSETQRNKGNFPGRFSGRQFSNSRSEMNVSTLELGDSALYLCASSLDLLAGADTQYFGPGTRLTVL.

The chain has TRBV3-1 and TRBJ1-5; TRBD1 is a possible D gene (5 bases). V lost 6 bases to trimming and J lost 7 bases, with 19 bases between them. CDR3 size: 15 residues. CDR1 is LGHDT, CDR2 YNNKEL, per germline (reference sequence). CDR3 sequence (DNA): TGTGCCAGCAGTCGGGACCCAAATTCACGACAGCCCCAGCATTTT. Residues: CASSRDPNSRQPQHF.

CDR3 protein: CASTRQGGNYGYTF. Here the CDR3 DNA reads TGTGCCAGCACCCGACAGGGGGGGAACTATGGCTACACCTTC. The chain employs TRBV7-9 and TRBJ1-2; 9 bases are a match to TRBD1. The CDR3 runs to 14 residues. The germline V gene encodes CDR1 SEHNR and CDR2 FQNEAQ (reference sequence). V lost 7 bases to trimming and J lost 2 bases; unmatched junction nucleotides: 5.

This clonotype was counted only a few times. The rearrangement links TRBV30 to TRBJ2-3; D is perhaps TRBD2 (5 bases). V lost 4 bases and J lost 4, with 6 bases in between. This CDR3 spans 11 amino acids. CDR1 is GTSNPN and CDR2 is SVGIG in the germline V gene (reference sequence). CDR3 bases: TGTGCCTGGACTAGCCCAGATACGCAGTATTTT. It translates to CAWTSPDTQYF.